This passage covers 7 T cell receptor beta chains from one sample sequenced in a study of response to subunit inactivated influenza vaccine (dated by TCRdb to 2017 to 2018). The library was made by RT-PCR. The reads were generated on an Illumina HiSeq 2500. TCRdb reran the public reads through fastp at Q25 and MiXCR, keeping productive beta chains. Every CDR3 protein is listed once, alongside the most common genes and DNA of its rows. This sample holds a few hundred thousand distinct CDR3 sequences; about a fifth were observed only once. Approximately 10% of the sample belongs to the ten largest clones. Sequenced here: PBMCs from blood, sampled about 19 months after vaccination. The receptors were sampled from a man aged 50 to 69 who received an inactivated influenza vaccine. Donor details come from another sample of the same person, matched by shared clones.

This chain links TRBV27 with TRBJ2-7; 7 nucleotides agree with TRBD2. Germline V gene sequence: CDR1 MNHEY, CDR2 SMNVEV (reference sequence). This CDR3 region has 15 residues. Germline trimming cut 6 bases from V and 2 bases from J; bases unmatched to any gene: 10. The CDR3 reads CASRLGGHSAYEQYF. As DNA, the CDR3 is TGTGCCAGCAGGTTGGGAGGGCACTCCGCCTACGAGCAGTACTTC.

The J gene is TRBJ1-2, the V gene TRBV12-3 or TRBV12-4; D is uncertain. There are 12 residues in the CDR3. V was trimmed by 6 bases and J by 5 bases, leaving 10 bases between them. CDR3 region: CASSPSDYGYTF. DNA for the CDR3: TGTGCCAGCAGCCCGAGCGATTATGGCTACACCTTC.

This chain connects TRBV6-2 or TRBV6-3 to TRBJ2-3; no firm D call. Germline-derived CDR1 and CDR2 are MNHEY and SVGEGT. Trimming removed 5 bases at V and 1 base at J, with 10 bases between. The length of the CDR3 is 14 residues. In nucleotides, the CDR3 is TGTGCCAGCAGTGGACCTTCTGGCACAGATACGCAGTATTTT. Translating gives CASSGPSGTDTQYF.

The chain carries TRBV7-2 and TRBJ2-7; either TRBD1 or TRBD2 may supply D (5 bases each). This CDR3 is 15 amino acids long. V was shortened by 0 bases and J by 3 bases, with 12 bases between the two germline ends. Germline CDR1 SGHTA, CDR2 FQGNSA. The CDR3 reads CASSLAGTAGYEQYF. CDR3 DNA sequence: TGTGCCAGCAGCTTAGCTGGGACCGCTGGCTACGAGCAGTACTTC.

The genes are TRBV11-2 and TRBJ2-1, with 7 bases fitting TRBD1. The CDR3 runs 13 residues. Germline V lookup: CDR1 SGHAT, CDR2 FQNNGV. V shed 3 bases, J shed 7 bases, and the junction held 3 bases outside the gene matches. CDR3 sequence (DNA): TGTGCCAGCAGCTTGGACAGGAGGAATGAGCAGTTCTTC. This translates into CASSLDRRNEQFF.

The chain links TRBV29-1 to TRBJ2-1, with TRBD2 matching 7 bases. V shed 6 bases and J 5 bases; nucleotides not matched to a gene: 1. Germline V lookup: CDR1 SQVTM, CDR2 ANQGSEA. The CDR3 extends over 11 amino acids. CDR3 loop: CSVGRDNEQFF. CDR3 DNA: TGCAGCGTAGGGAGGGACAATGAGCAGTTCTTC.

The table lists this clonotype with a few counts. V is TRBV3-1 and J is TRBJ1-4, with D maybe TRBD1 (6 bases). The CDR3 contains 14 residues. Trimming removed 5 bases at V and 6 bases at J, with 13 bases between. Germline loops: CDR1 LGHDT, CDR2 YNNKEL (reference sequence). CDR3 amino acids: CASSVSGTHEKLFF. CDR3 coding DNA: TGTGCCAGCAGCGTTTCCGGGACACATGAAAAACTGTTTTTT.